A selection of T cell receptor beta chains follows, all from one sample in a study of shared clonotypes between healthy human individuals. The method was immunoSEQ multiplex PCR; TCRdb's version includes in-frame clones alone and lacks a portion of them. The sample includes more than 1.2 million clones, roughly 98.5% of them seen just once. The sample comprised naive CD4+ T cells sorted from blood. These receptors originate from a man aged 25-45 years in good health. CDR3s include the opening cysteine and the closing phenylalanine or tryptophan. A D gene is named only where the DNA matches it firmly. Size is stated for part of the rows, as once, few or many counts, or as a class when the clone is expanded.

CSASSGQPQHF TGCAGTGCTAGTAGTGGTCAGCCCCAGCATTTT . TRBV20-1 . TRBJ1-5
CSVSGTSPYEQYF TGCAGCGTTTCCGGGACAAGCCCCTACGAGCAGTACTTC . TRBV29-1 . TRBJ2-7
CASSLAGRFGYTF TGTGCCAGCAGCTTGGCCGGGCGTTTTGGCTACACCTTC . TRBV5-4 . TRBJ1-2
CASSLVGGGGYTF TGTGCCAGCAGTTTAGTAGGGGGAGGTGGCTACACCTTC . TRBV27 . TRBJ1-2
CASSPSPGTGAYEQYF TGTGCCAGCTCACCGTCCCCCGGGACAGGGGCCTACGAGCAGTACTTC . TRBV18 TRBD1 TRBJ2-7
CASSNRQNNEQFF TGTGCCAGCAGCAACAGACAGAACAATGAGCAGTTCTTC . TRBV7-3 . TRBJ2-1
CAGRGVHSNYEQYF TGTGCCGGACGGGGTGTACACAGTAACTACGAGCAGTACTTC . TRBV2 . TRBJ2-7
CASSAASGVGSYEQYF TGTGCCAGCAGTGCGGCTAGCGGCGTCGGGTCCTACGAGCAGTACTTC . TRBV6-1 TRBD2 TRBJ2-7
CASSTVGETQYF TGTGCCAGCAGTACAGTGGGAGAGACCCAGTACTTC . TRBV6-5 . TRBJ2-5
CASSSPGPSGNTIYF TGTGCCAGCAGCTCCCCCGGCCCTTCTGGAAACACCATATATTTT . TRBV7-9 . TRBJ1-3
CASSLVGRSYEQYF TGTGCCAGCAGCTTGGTTGGCCGATCCTACGAGCAGTACTTC . TRBV5-6 . TRBJ2-7
CASSVRGSSYNEQFF TGCGCCAGCAGCGTGAGGGGTAGCTCCTACAATGAGCAGTTCTTC . TRBV5-1 . TRBJ2-1
CASSQDLEYNEQFF TGCGCCAGCAGCCAAGATCTAGAGTACAATGAGCAGTTCTTC . TRBV4-1 . TRBJ2-1
CAIRRGQVFGGEQYF TGTGCCATCAGAAGGGGACAGGTTTTCGGTGGCGAGCAGTACTTC . TRBV6-1 TRBD1 TRBJ2-7
CASSLERGGRYNQQFF TGTGCCAGCAGCTTAGAACGAGGCGGGAGGTACAATCAGCAGTTCTTC . TRBV13 TRBD2 TRBJ2-1
CASSLILDTDTQYF TGTGCCAGCAGCTTAATTTTAGACACAGATACGCAGTATTTT once TRBV11-2 . TRBJ2-3
CASSLSLGTGYF TGTGCCAGCAGTTTAAGTCTCGGGACCGGGTACTTC . TRBV28 . TRBJ2-7
CAISVAGTDRYGYTF TGTGCCATCAGTGTTGCAGGGACCGACCGTTATGGCTACACCTTC . TRBV10-3 . TRBJ1-2
CASSRLRGLAGFYEQYF TGTGCCAGCAGTCGCCTTCGGGGACTAGCGGGATTCTACGAGCAGTACTTC . TRBV27 TRBD2 TRBJ2-7
CASSYWVDGNTEAFF TGTGCCAGCTCGTACTGGGTGGACGGGAACACTGAAGCTTTCTTT . TRBV18 . TRBJ1-1
CASTPGRLNTEAFF TGTGCCAGCACTCCGGGACGGTTGAACACTGAAGCTTTCTTT . TRBV6-1 . TRBJ1-1
CASSRLRGSEAKNIQYF TGTGCCAGCAGCCGACTGAGGGGCAGTGAAGCCAAAAACATTCAGTACTTC . TRBV5-4 . TRBJ2-4
CASSWGLAESYNEQFF TGCGCCAGCAGCTGGGGCCTAGCGGAATCCTACAATGAGCAGTTCTTC . TRBV5-1 TRBD2 TRBJ2-1
CASSIDGRASNQPQHF TGTGCCAGTAGTATAGATGGCAGGGCTAGCAATCAGCCCCAGCATTTT . TRBV19 . TRBJ1-5
CASSTSPGDMGEQYF TGCGCCAGCTCAACATCCCCCGGGGATATGGGGGAGCAGTACTTC . TRBV5-1 . TRBJ2-7
CASSLSSGSDEQYF TGTGCCAGCAGCTTATCTAGCGGGAGTGACGAGCAGTACTTC once TRBV13 TRBD2 TRBJ2-7
CASSVTGFSGELFF TGTGCCAGCAGCGTGACAGGGTTCTCCGGGGAGCTGTTTTTT . TRBV9 TRBD1 TRBJ2-2
CASSFDGRMREQYF TGCGCCAGCAGCTTCGACGGGCGAATGAGGGAGCAGTACTTC . TRBV5-1 . TRBJ2-7
CASSLGTLSNQPQHF TGTGCCAGCAGCCTAGGGACTCTTAGCAATCAGCCCCAGCATTTT . TRBV16 . TRBJ1-5
CASSLRQGTSKETQYF TGTGCCAGCAGCTTACGACAGGGAACCTCCAAAGAGACCCAGTACTTC . TRBV7-2 TRBD1 TRBJ2-5
CASSPFGVTNEKLFF TGCGCCAGCAGCCCGTTCGGAGTAACTAATGAAAAACTGTTTTTT . TRBV5-1 . TRBJ1-4
CASSEGLASEQYF TGTGCCAGCAGTGAAGGACTAGCCTCCGAGCAGTACTTC . TRBV6-1 TRBD2 TRBJ2-7
CASSSRTGGYTF TGTGCCAGCAGCTCCCGGACAGGGGGCTACACCTTC once TRBV7-9 TRBD1 TRBJ1-2
CASMGGSFSETQYF TGTGCCAGCATGGGGGGGAGTTTTAGTGAGACCCAGTACTTC once TRBV7-2 TRBD2 TRBJ2-5
CASSLDSGNYNEQFF TGCGCCAGCAGCTTGGATAGCGGTAACTACAATGAGCAGTTCTTC once TRBV5-1 . TRBJ2-1
CASSEQGSYNEQFF TGTGCCAGCAGCGAACAGGGTTCCTACAATGAGCAGTTCTTC . TRBV9 . TRBJ2-1
CASSPPFRWGLENEQFF TGTGCCAGCAGCCCTCCATTCCGATGGGGTCTGGAGAATGAGCAGTTCTTC once TRBV7-9 . TRBJ2-1
CAISELGLLGEQYF TGTGCCATCAGTGAGCTCGGGCTACTCGGGGAGCAGTACTTC . TRBV10-3 . TRBJ2-7
CASSLGDRVDQPQHF TGTGCCAGCAGCTTAGGCGACAGGGTGGATCAGCCCCAGCATTTT . TRBV11-2 TRBD1 TRBJ1-5
CASITGGRGNQPQHF TGTGCCAGCATAACAGGGGGACGGGGCAATCAGCCCCAGCATTTT once TRBV6-1 TRBD1 TRBJ1-5
CASSLRDRGQVQYF TGTGCCAGCAGTTTACGGGACAGGGGGCAAGTGCAGTACTTC . TRBV6-6 TRBD1 TRBJ2-7
CASSLLTSGSYNEQFF TGCGCCAGCAGCCTCCTGACTAGCGGGAGCTACAATGAGCAGTTCTTC . TRBV4-1 TRBD2 TRBJ2-1
CASSEGKVSGANVLTF TGTGCCAGCAGTGAGGGAAAAGTCTCTGGGGCCAACGTCCTGACTTTC . TRBV2 . TRBJ2-6
CASSLGPRQGGTDTQYF TGCGCCAGCAGCTTGGGGCCAAGACAGGGAGGCACAGATACGCAGTATTTT . TRBV5-1 TRBD1 TRBJ2-3
CASSRLNWVPGQQLANEKLFF TGTGCCAGCAGCCGTCTCAACTGGGTCCCGGGACAGCAGTTAGCTAATGAAAAACTGTTTTTT . TRBV14 TRBD1 TRBJ1-4
CASSPGTSGILPYEQYF TGTGCCAGCTCACCTGGGACTAGCGGGATTCTCCCCTACGAGCAGTACTTC . TRBV18 TRBD2 TRBJ2-7
CASSDTGPTGAFF TGCGCCAGCAGTGATACCGGACCCACCGGAGCTTTCTTT . TRBV10-1 . TRBJ1-1
CASSQRAPGANVLTF TGTGCCAGCAGCCAAAGGGCTCCGGGGGCCAACGTCCTGACTTTC once TRBV14 . TRBJ2-6